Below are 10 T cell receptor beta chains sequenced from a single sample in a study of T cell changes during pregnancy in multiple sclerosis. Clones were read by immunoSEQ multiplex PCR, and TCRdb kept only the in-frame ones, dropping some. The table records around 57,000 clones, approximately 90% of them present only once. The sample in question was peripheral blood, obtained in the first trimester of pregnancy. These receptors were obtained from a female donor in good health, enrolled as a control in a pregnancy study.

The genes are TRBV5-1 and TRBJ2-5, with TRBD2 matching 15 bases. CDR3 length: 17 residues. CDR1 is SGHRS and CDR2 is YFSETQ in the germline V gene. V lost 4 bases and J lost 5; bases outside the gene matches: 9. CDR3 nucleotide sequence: TGCGCCAGCAGCCCTCGGACTAGCGGGGGGGCAACGGAGACCCAGTACTTC. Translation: CASSPRTSGGATETQYF.

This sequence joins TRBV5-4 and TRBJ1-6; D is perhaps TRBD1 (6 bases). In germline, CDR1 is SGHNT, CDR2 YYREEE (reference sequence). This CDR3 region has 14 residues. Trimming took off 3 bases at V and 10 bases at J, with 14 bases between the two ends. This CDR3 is CASSSPQGKSPLHF. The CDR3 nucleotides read TGTGCCAGCAGCTCTCCGCAGGGGAAATCACCCCTCCACTTT.

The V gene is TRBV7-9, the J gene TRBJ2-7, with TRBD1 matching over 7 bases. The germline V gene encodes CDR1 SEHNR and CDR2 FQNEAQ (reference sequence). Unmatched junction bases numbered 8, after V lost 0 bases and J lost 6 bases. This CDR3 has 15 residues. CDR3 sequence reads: CASSLAGRGFSEQYF. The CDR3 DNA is TGTGCCAGCAGCTTAGCGGGCAGGGGGTTCAGCGAGCAGTACTTC.

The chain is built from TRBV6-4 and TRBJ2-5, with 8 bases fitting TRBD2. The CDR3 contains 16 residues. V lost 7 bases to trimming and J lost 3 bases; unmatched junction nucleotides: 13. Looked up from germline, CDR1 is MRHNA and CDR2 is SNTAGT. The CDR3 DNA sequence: TGTGCCAGCACCGAATCACCGCGGGGGGCAGAAGAGACCCAGTACTTC. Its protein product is CASTESPRGAEETQYF.

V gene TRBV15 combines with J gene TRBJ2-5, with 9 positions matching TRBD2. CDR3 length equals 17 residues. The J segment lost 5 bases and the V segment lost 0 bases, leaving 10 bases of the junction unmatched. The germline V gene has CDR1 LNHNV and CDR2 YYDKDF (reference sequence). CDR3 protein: CATSRDRQAGGWETQYF. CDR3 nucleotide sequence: TGTGCCACCAGCAGAGATCGTCAAGCGGGGGGTTGGGAGACCCAGTACTTC.

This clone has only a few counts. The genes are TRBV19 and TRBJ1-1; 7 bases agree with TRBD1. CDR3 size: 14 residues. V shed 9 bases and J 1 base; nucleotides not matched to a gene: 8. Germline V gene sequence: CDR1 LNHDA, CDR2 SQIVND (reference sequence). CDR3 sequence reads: CASRTGTANTEAFF. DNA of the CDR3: TGTGCCAGCCGAACGGGGACAGCGAACACTGAAGCTTTCTTT.

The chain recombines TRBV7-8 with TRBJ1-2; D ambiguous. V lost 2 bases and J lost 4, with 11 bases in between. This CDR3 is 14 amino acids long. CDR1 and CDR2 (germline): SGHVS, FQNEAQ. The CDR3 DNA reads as TGTGCCAGCAGCTTACTGGAACAGCCCTATGGCTACACCTTC. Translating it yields CASSLLEQPYGYTF. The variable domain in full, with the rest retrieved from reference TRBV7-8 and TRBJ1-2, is GAGVSQSPRYKVAKRGQDVALRCDPISGHVSLFWYQQALGQGPEFLTYFQNEAQLDKSGLPSDRFFAERPEGSVSTLKIQRTQQEDSAVYLCASSLLEQPYGYTFGSGTRLTVV.

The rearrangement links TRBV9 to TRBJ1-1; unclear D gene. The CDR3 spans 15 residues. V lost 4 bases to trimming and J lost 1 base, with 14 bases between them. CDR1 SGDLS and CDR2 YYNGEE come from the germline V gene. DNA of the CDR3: TGTGCCAGCAGCCCCACACAGCTCCCGAACACTGAAGCTTTCTTT. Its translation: CASSPTQLPNTEAFF.

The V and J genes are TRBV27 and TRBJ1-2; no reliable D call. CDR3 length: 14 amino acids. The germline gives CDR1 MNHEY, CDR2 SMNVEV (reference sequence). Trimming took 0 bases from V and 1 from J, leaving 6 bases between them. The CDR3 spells CASSLSNSNYGYTF. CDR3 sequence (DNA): TGTGCCAGCAGTTTATCGAACAGTAACTATGGCTACACCTTC.

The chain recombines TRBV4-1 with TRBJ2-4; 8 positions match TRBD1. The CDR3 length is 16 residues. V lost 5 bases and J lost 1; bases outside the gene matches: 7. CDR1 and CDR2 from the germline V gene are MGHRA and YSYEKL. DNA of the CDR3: TGCGCCAGCAGCTGGACAGGGAGTGGTGCCAAAAACATTCAGTACTTC. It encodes CASSWTGSGAKNIQYF.